The clone carrying this T cell receptor (beta chain) was observed a handful of times. TCRdb keeps only in-frame clones here, not all; method: immunoSEQ multiplex PCR. Of 150,000 to 200,000 clones listed, about nine tenths are singletons. This sample was included in a study of T cell responses to AZD1222 COVID-19 vaccine. CDR1 is MDHEN, CDR2 SYDVKM, per germline. The CDR3 has 15 residues. V was pared by 6 bases and J by 2 bases, with 14 bases between. This TCR came from an adult in good health. Sequencing was performed on peripheral blood, taken on day 0 of AZD1222 vaccination. The V call is TRBV28, the J call TRBJ1-5, with a possible D match to TRBD1 (6 bases). The CDR3 sequence: CASRVQGLGNQPQHF. CDR3 DNA: TGTGCCAGCAGGGTGCAGGGGCTAGGCAATCAGCCCCAGCATTTT.